This entry concerns a single TCR beta chain. Its antigen is unknown. No per-base quality is available; no much larger clone lies one base away. This sample was taken from a study of cytomegalovirus exposure and HLA in healthy donors (dated by TCRdb to the late 2010s). Turning to the overall study: A later analysis indicated that the 120 validation repertoires were generated on the platform also employed for the approximately 690 repertoires of the first cohort. To predict cytomegalovirus infection status, the study combined high-throughput TCR immunosequencing, statistical association of individual TCRs with disease status, and machine learning. The study was designed to test whether signatures of past pathogen exposure could be identified by cataloging public T cell receptors. In addition to the first cohort of around 670 subjects, a separate validation cohort of 120 different subjects was used.

To prepare the library, the immunoSEQ multiplex PCR assay was applied. Per the source publication's procedure: To diagnose cytomegalovirus status from the catalog of TCR beta chain sequences, a statistical classification framework was built. TCRdb's version of the immuneACCESS table is confined to in-frame rearrangements and falls short of the full clone set. An unresolved V gene accounts for under half of the shortfall where checked; the remainder is of unknown origin. V and J calls and clone size are as listed in that table; D and trimming were resolved from the DNA. The table for this sample lists 59,000 or so clones; approximately 89% of them were counted only once. Around 15% of the sample goes to the ten largest clones. Taken from cysteine to phenylalanine, the CDR3 has 14 residues. The kept DNA is CDR3 alone, 42 bases in frame from the first base. V loses 0 bases, J loses 2 bases, and the germline ends lie 8 bases apart. CDR1 and CDR2, per the germline V gene, are SGHRS and YFSETQ.

The donors were included in the validation cohort of roughly 120 subjects, a group kept apart from the approximately 700-subject first cohort. The paper's findings and limits, for the study overall: The classifier was reported to diagnose cytomegalovirus status with high specificity and sensitivity in both the original cohort and the validation cohort. A later analysis lacked HLA typing for the validation cohort, so it scored co-occurrence in that cohort across all 130 or so repertoires. In vitro tests confirmed that three of the cytomegalovirus-associated TCR beta chains recognize cytomegalovirus antigens. Most TCR sequences were seen in very few donors, while some public TCRs were found in many individuals. A later analysis found that TCRs clustered in the first cohort also tended to co-occur in the approximately 120 validation repertoires, with 94% of cluster scores above 0. The authors suggested that the approach could potentially be generalized to other disease states and immunological phenotypes. The study listed 150 to 200 TCR beta chains as associated with cytomegalovirus.

The source of this sequence is a woman between 18 and 29 years old in good health and CMV-seronegative. Sequencing used PBMCs. The rearranged chain carries TRBV5-1 and TRBJ1-2; the D gene assignment is ambiguous. The CDR3 here reads CASSLVAENYGYTF. The nucleotide sequence reads TGCGCCAGCAGCTTGGTCGCGGAAAACTATGGCTACACCTTC.